These T cell receptor beta chains were read from a single sample in a study of chemoradiotherapy in HPV16-positive cancers. Sequencing was performed with immunoSEQ multiplex PCR; in TCRdb, only in-frame clones are kept and a portion is missing. Among over 30,000 clones listed, around 80% were seen once. This material consisted of blood, taken from a patient who underwent chemoradiotherapy. The receptors were sampled from a human donor with HPV-associated anogenital cancer. Both conserved end residues are part of each CDR3.

v_call cdr3_aa
TRBV7-9 CASSLAGGLAGAYEQYF
TRBV19 CASSTYTDTQYF
TRBV5-1 CASSLEGGGGANVLTF
TRBV18 CASSPLRGVGNTIYF
TRBV9 CASSVAGMDGYTF
TRBV2 CASSLGTGELFF
TRBV14 CASSQDRAGAPYDTQYF
TRBV7-3 CASSPLPRGPNNEQFF
TRBV19 CASSTPHNSNTEAFF
TRBV6-5 CASSYSGRQNTEAFF
TRBV19 CASSPRLAGSETQYF
TRBV2 CASRPLAETQYF
TRBV29-1 CSVADGVVGNQPQHF
TRBV6-1 CASSETGPTMTLHF
TRBV5-1 CASTSQQGTYGYTF
TRBV9 CASSSGQGRTYEQYF
TRBV10-1 CASSEATNQPQHF
TRBV25-1 CASSFRTSKTYNEQFF
TRBV7-8 CASSFEFRRGGYGYTF
TRBV7-2 CASSASGGRNIQYF
TRBV14 CASSQETGNYGYTF
TRBV11-2 CASSLEPSGVQETQYF
TRBV11-1 CASSLRDIDNEQFF
TRBV27 CASRPGQSTGELFF
TRBV11-1 CASTATWSLNTEAFF
TRBV2 CASRGTTNDNEQFF
TRBV6-6 CASRGQGMGETQYF
TRBV19 CASSSGASTDTQYF
TRBV27 CASNRGQIINTGELFF
TRBV6-1 CASKLDRGTGELFF
TRBV9 CASSVDGEQPQHF
TRBV30 CAWNGGSTDTQYF
TRBV11-2 CASSLILSGANVLTF
TRBV29-1 CSVERTSGVQETQYF
TRBV27 CASSIRTLNTGELFF
TRBV29-1 CSVVDRLLRDEQYF
TRBV10-3 CAISDSGGGQNEQFF
TRBV30 CAWMGASYEQYF
TRBV6-6 CASSSKVGSGANVLTF
TRBV7-3 CASSVNGDTQYF
TRBV10-3 CAISDEGFRDYGYTF
TRBV7-9 CASSLRGGNTIYF
TRBV19 CASSMTGGYSPLHF
TRBV4-1 CASSQVDMGWTNEKLFF
TRBV5-4 CASRLEMGSYNSPLHF
TRBV5-1 CASSFPASGGAEFYNEQFF
TRBV30 CAWIQRLGADTQYF
TRBV25-1 CASSEEGGRNTEAFF
TRBV7-2 CASSFRSGGMATQYF
TRBV19 CASRGRGGIQETQYF
TRBV28 CASSLGGVSTEAFF
TRBV19 CASSIQRGGTDTQYF